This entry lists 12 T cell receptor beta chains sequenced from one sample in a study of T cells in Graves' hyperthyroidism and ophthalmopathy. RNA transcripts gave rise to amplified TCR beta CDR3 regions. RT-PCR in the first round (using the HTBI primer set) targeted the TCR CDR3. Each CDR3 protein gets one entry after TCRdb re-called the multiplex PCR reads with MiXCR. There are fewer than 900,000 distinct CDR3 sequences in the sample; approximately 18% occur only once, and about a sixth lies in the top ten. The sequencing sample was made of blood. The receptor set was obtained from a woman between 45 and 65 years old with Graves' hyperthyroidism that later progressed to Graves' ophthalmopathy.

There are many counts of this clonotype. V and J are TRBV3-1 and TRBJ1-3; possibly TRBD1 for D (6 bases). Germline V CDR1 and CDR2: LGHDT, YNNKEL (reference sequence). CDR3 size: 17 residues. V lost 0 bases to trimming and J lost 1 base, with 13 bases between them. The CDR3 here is CASSQDWTEPSGNTIYF. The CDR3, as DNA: TGTGCCAGCAGCCAAGATTGGACAGAACCATCTGGAAACACCATATATTTT. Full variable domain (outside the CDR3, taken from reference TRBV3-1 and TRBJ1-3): DTAVSQTPKYLVTQMGNDKSIKCEQNLGHDTMYWYKQDSKKFLKIMFSYNNKELIINETVPNRFSPKSPDKAHLNLHINSLELGDSAVYFCASSQDWTEPSGNTIYFGEGSWLTVV.

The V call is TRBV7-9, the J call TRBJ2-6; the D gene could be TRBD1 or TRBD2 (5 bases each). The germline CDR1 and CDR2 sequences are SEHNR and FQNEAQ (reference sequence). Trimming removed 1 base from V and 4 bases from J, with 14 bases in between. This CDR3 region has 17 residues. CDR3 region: CASSLVGLGAGANVLTF. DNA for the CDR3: TGTGCCAGCAGCTTAGTGGGGCTCGGGGCCGGGGCCAACGTCCTGACTTTC.

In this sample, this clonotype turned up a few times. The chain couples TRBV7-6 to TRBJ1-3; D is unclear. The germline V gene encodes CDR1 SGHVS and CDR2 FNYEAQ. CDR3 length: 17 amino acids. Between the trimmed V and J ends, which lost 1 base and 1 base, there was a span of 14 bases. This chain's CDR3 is CASSLGSGHPSGNTIYF. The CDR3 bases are TGTGCCAGCAGCTTAGGCAGCGGGCATCCATCTGGAAACACCATATATTTT.

Here the CDR3 DNA reads TGTGCCAGCAGCCAAGAAGTGAGGGTAGGTCGAGCTTTCTTT. Protein sequence: CASSQEVRVGRAFF. The chain links TRBV3-1 to TRBJ1-1; no clear D. The CDR3 runs to 14 residues. The V end lost 0 bases, the J end lost 10 bases, and 15 bases lay between the germline ends. Germline V CDR1 and CDR2: LGHDT, YNNKEL (reference sequence).

CDR3 nucleotide sequence: TGCGCCAGCAGTGAGATCACTCTCCAAGAGACCCAGTACTTC. This codes for CASSEITLQETQYF. The rearrangement joins TRBV10-2 to TRBJ2-5, with D unclear. The CDR3 is 14 amino acids. Trimming left V 2 bases short and J 1 base short, with 8 bases between. Germline V gene sequence: CDR1 WSHSY, CDR2 SAAADI.

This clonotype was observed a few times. The CDR3 DNA reads TGTGCCAGCAAGCGGGGGGTTGAGGATGGCTACACCTTC. Its protein product is CASKRGVEDGYTF. V gene TRBV6-2 or TRBV6-3 combines with J gene TRBJ1-2; D is possibly TRBD1 (5 bases). Trimming took off 7 bases at V and 6 bases at J, with 15 bases between the two ends. This CDR3 has 13 residues. CDR1 and CDR2 from the germline V gene are MNHEY and SVGEGT.

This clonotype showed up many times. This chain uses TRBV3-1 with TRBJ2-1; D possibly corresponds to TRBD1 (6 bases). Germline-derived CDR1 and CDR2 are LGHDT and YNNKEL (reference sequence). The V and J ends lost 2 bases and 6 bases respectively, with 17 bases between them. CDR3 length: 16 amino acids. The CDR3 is CASSQNRDLSLNEQFF. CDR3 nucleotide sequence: TGTGCCAGCAGCCAAAACAGGGACCTTTCCCTCAATGAGCAGTTCTTC.

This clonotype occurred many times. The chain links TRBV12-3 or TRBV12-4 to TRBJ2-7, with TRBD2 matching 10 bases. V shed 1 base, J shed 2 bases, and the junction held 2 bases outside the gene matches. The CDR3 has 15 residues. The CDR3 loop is CASSLVLAGTYEQYF. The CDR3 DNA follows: TGTGCCAGCAGTTTAGTACTAGCGGGGACCTACGAGCAGTACTTC.

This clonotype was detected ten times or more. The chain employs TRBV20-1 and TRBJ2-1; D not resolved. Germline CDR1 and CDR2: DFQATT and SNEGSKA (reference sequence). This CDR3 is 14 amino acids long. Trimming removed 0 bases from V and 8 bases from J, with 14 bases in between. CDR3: CSARERESVDEQFF. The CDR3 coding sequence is TGCAGTGCTAGAGAGCGCGAGTCGGTCGATGAGCAGTTCTTC.

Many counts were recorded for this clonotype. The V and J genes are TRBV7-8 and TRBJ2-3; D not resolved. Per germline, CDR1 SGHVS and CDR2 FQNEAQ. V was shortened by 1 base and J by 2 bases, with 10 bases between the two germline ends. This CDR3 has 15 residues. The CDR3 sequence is CASSLVEQPTDTQYF. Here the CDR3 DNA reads TGTGCCAGCAGCTTAGTAGAACAGCCCACAGATACGCAGTATTTT. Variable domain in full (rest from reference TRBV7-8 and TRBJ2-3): GAGVSQSPRYKVAKRGQDVALRCDPISGHVSLFWYQQALGQGPEFLTYFQNEAQLDKSGLPSDRFFAERPEGSVSTLKIQRTQQEDSAVYLCASSLVEQPTDTQYFGPGTRLTVL.

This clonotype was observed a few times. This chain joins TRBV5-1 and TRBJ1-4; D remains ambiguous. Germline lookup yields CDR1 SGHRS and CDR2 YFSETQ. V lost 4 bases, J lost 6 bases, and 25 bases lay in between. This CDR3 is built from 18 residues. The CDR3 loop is CASSPQQPGVMTHEKLFF. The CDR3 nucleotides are TGCGCCAGCAGCCCTCAACAGCCAGGAGTTATGACCCATGAAAAACTGTTTTTT.

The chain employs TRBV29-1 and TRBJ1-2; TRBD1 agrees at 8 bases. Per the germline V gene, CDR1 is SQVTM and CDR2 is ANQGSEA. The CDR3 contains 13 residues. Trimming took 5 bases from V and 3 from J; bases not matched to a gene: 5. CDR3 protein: CSVSQGGDYGYTF. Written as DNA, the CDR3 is TGCAGCGTTTCACAGGGGGGCGACTATGGCTACACCTTC.